This T cell receptor beta chain was retrieved from a study of blood T cell repertoires in COVID-19. Turning to the study itself: Sites in the United States, Italy and Spain provided acute and convalescent COVID-19 samples. PBMCs, B-cell-depleted T cells, or T cells were the source of the cDNA or gDNA that made up the material.

Original handling: By means of reference gene primer amplification, nucleated cell counts were estimated. The table came from immunoSEQ multiplex PCR; TCRdb's copy has only in-frame clones and leaves some out. That table is the source of V, J and clone size, and D and trimming were worked out from the DNA. The table lists 35,000 to 40,000 clones, about 88% of them singletons, with roughly 32% in the top ten. CDR1 is MNHEY and CDR2 is SVGAGI in the germline V gene. The CDR3 covers 14 residues. Trimming took 10 bases from V and 3 from J, leaving 17 bases between them. Sequenced input: peripheral blood. The J gene is TRBJ2-3, the V gene TRBV6-5, with D perhaps TRBD1 (6 bases). The source of this sequence is a man aged 70-80 years with active COVID-19. The CDR3 reads CATKDSSGTDTQYF. In DNA, the CDR3 is TGTGCCACCAAGGACAGTTCAGGGACAGATACGCAGTATTTT.